This passage covers 13 T cell receptor beta chains from one sample sequenced in a study of naive and memory T cell subsets (dated by TCRdb to about 2017). Library method: 5' RACE. TCRdb lists the instrument as Illumina MiSeq. TCR RNA was reverse transcribed with SuperScript IV using alpha and beta constant region primers for the blood and skin samples. The raw public data were reprocessed by TCRdb itself: fastp quality trimming at Q25, MiXCR clonotype calling, in-frame beta chains only. Each CDR3 protein appears once, grouped with its most common genes and DNA. Here the sample has more than 25,000 distinct CDR3 sequences; 20% to 25% occur a single time. The ten largest clonotypes hold over 1.5% of the sample. For whole blood analysis, more than 2 ml of peripheral blood was collected from healthy adult volunteers into Tempus tubes, and RNA was extracted following the manufacturer's instructions. The source of these receptors is a female donor in good health.

By sample fraction, this clonotype is medium-sized. The rearrangement uses TRBV20-1 and TRBJ2-1, with 8 bases aligning to TRBD2. The CDR3 runs 15 residues. V dropped 6 bases and J dropped 7; count of bases not matched to a gene: 14. Per germline, CDR1 DFQATT and CDR2 SNEGSKA (reference sequence). The CDR3 reads CSATRGGGSINEQFF. CDR3 DNA: TGCAGTGCCACCCGGGGGGGCGGGAGTATAAATGAGCAGTTCTTC.

This chain connects TRBV7-6 to TRBJ2-7; D possibly corresponds to TRBD1 (7 bases). The CDR3 contains 15 residues. The V end lost 4 bases, the J end lost 4 bases, and 17 bases lay between the germline ends. Germline loops: CDR1 SGHVS, CDR2 FNYEAQ. The CDR3 DNA sequence: TGTGCCAGCAGCTCGATGCCCGCAGGGGGGTACGAGCAGTACTTC. This sequence encodes CASSSMPAGGYEQYF.

The chain has TRBV6-1 and TRBJ1-1; TRBD1 agrees at 10 bases. V was clipped by 6 bases and J by 4 bases; unmatched bases: 2. This CDR3 has 13 residues. Looked up from germline, CDR1 is MNHNS and CDR2 is SASEGT. Here the CDR3 reads CASSWDRGTEAFF. Written as DNA, the CDR3 is TGTGCCAGCAGCTGGGACAGGGGCACTGAAGCTTTCTTT.

In this sample, this clonotype turned up a few times. This rearrangement joins TRBV29-1 to TRBJ1-1; D perhaps matches TRBD1 (5 bases). From germline, CDR1 is SQVTM and CDR2 ANQGSEA. The V end was cut by 7 bases, the J end by 9 bases, with 15 bases between. This CDR3 comprises 11 residues. CDR3 coding DNA: TGCAGCGCTACCGCCGGGGGTAAAGCTTTCTTT. Translated: CSATAGGKAFF.

The CDR3 DNA reads TGCAGCGTTGACCCAAGCGGGGTCGGCGGGGAGCTGTTTTTT. It is translated as CSVDPSGVGGELFF. J is TRBJ2-2 and V is TRBV29-1; 7 positions match TRBD2. The CDR3 runs to 14 residues. Germline CDR1 and CDR2: SQVTM and ANQGSEA. Unmatched junction bases numbered 8, after V lost 3 bases and J lost 7 bases.

Ten or more counts support this clonotype. The J gene is TRBJ1-1, the V gene TRBV11-3; 10 bases align to TRBD1. Unmatched junction bases numbered 8, after V lost 3 bases and J lost 4 bases. CDR1 and CDR2 (germline): SGHNT, YENEEA. The length of the CDR3 is 16 residues. CDR3 coding DNA: TGTGCCAGCAGCTTGACGGACAGGGGGTTAAGCACTGAAGCTTTCTTT. The encoded protein is CASSLTDRGLSTEAFF.

The chain has TRBV6-2 or TRBV6-3 and TRBJ2-1; D possibly corresponds to TRBD2 (5 bases). Germline V lookup: CDR1 MNHEY, CDR2 SVGEGT. The CDR3 extends over 17 amino acids. V gave up 0 bases and J gave up 4 bases, with 16 bases separating them. CDR3 nucleotides: TGTGCCAGCAGTTACTCGCCTAGCAGAGATATATACAATGAGCAGTTCTTC. The encoded protein is CASSYSPSRDIYNEQFF.

V and J are TRBV29-1 and TRBJ1-1, with 8 bases lining up with TRBD1. In germline, CDR1 is SQVTM, CDR2 ANQGSEA. With 7 bases clipped from V and 6 bases from J, the junction kept 13 bases outside the gene matches. The CDR3 length is 14 residues. The CDR3 sequence: CSAGQGAQVPEAFF. CDR3 nucleotides: TGCAGCGCTGGGCAGGGGGCCCAGGTCCCTGAAGCTTTCTTT.

The chain employs TRBV20-1 and TRBJ2-1; D is unclear. Looked up from germline, CDR1 is DFQATT and CDR2 is SNEGSKA (reference sequence). V was clipped by 3 bases and J by 7 bases, with 10 bases between them. CDR3 length equals 12 residues. CDR3 sequence (DNA): TGCAGTGCTAGGGGCGGCAGAAATGAGCAGTTCTTC. Protein sequence: CSARGGRNEQFF.

The rearrangement links TRBV10-3 to TRBJ1-1; TRBD1 matches at 7 bases. The CDR3 is 15 residues long. The V gene end was trimmed by 6 bases and the J gene end by 0 bases; junction bases not matched to a gene: 7. The germline V gene has CDR1 ENHRY and CDR2 SYGVKD. CDR3 DNA sequence: TGTGCCATCAGGGTTCGGGACAGCCTGAACACTGAAGCTTTCTTT. It specifies CAIRVRDSLNTEAFF.

By sample fraction, this clonotype is medium-sized. The chain carries TRBV12-3 or TRBV12-4 and TRBJ2-7, with 7 positions matching TRBD1. This CDR3 region has 13 residues. Germline trimming cut 8 bases from V and 0 bases from J; bases unmatched to any gene: 4. The DNA for the CDR3 is TGTGCCAGCCTCCGGGACAGCTCCTACGAGCAGTACTTC. Its protein product is CASLRDSSYEQYF.

This clonotype was seen a few times. V and J are TRBV20-1 and TRBJ2-1, with D uncertain. The CDR3 has 12 residues. Trimming left V 5 bases short and J 10 bases short, with 15 bases between. Germline lookup yields CDR1 DFQATT and CDR2 SNEGSKA (reference sequence). In DNA form, the CDR3 reads TGCAGTGCTCTACCCCCGTATGAGGAGCAGTTCTTC. Translated: CSALPPYEEQFF.

This clonotype was seen ten or more times. The chain couples TRBV18 to TRBJ2-1; TRBD2 is a possible D gene (6 bases). This CDR3 contains 12 residues. The V and J ends lost 3 bases and 8 bases respectively, with 8 bases between them. Germline V lookup: CDR1 KGHSH, CDR2 LQKENI. The CDR3 is CASSPWEDEQFF. The DNA for the CDR3 is TGTGCCAGCTCACCCTGGGAGGATGAGCAGTTCTTC.